The entry below describes one T cell receptor beta chain. Antigen: not known. Profiled with immunoSEQ multiplex PCR; TCRdb holds only in-frame clones, not every one. The sample shows about 130,000 clones, roughly 88% of them seen only once. Trimming pared 7 bases from V and 4 bases from J, leaving 16 bases between. The CDR3 sequence is 14 residues long. Looked up from germline, CDR1 is LNHDA and CDR2 is SQIVND (reference sequence). The source of the sample is a study of T cell responses to AZD1222 COVID-19 vaccine. Whole-study results and caveats: In the spike-specific TCR repertoire, nearly half reportedly target unmutated variant regions. The breadth and depth of Spike-specific TCRs increased once two AZD1222 doses had been given. Most donors were white British, females outnumbered males, and clonal diversity was possibly underestimated.

The TCR originated in an adult in good health. The chain uses TRBV19 and TRBJ1-2, with D uncertain. The sample consisted of peripheral blood, taken on day 0 of AZD1222 vaccination. CDR3 sequence: CASTTVRGTYGYTF. Here the CDR3 DNA reads TGTGCCAGTACCACAGTCCGGGGAACCTATGGCTACACCTTC. Combining the CDR3 with reference TRBV19 and TRBJ1-2 gives the whole variable domain DGGITQSPKYLFRKEGQNVTLSCEQNLNHDAMYWYRQDPGQGLRLIYYSQIVNDFQKGDIAEGYSVSREKKESFPLTVTSAQKNPTAFYLCASTTVRGTYGYTFGSGTRLTVV.